A single sample is the source of the 4 T cell receptor beta chains below, sequenced in a study of molecular identifiers for immune sequencing clone quantification. MiXCR, applied by TCRdb to the PCR reads, yields one record per CDR3 protein. Of some 66,000 distinct CDR3 sequences listed, over 15% are singletons. Sequences were obtained from naive CD8+ T cells from blood, with Jurkat cell RNA spiked in. Subset of the sample: FACS-sorted CD8+CD4-CCR7+CD45RA+ naive T cells. The receptors originated from a human donor in good health. Some libraries in this study had Jurkat cell RNA spiked in.

This clonotype was seen at least ten times. The CDR3 is CASSQVRGNTEAFF. CDR3 nucleotides: TGCGCCAGCAGCCAAGTCAGGGGAAACACTGAAGCTTTCTTT. The chain employs TRBV4-1 and TRBJ1-1; possible D gene TRBD1, 6 bases. Germline loops: CDR1 MGHRA, CDR2 YSYEKL. Trimming cost V 1 base and J 2 bases, with 8 bases left between them. The CDR3 loop spans 14 amino acids.

This clonotype has just a few counts. This rearrangement joins TRBV25-1 to TRBJ2-7; TRBD2 is a possible D gene (6 bases). The length of the CDR3 is 15 residues. Trimming stripped 2 bases from V and 6 bases from J, with 17 bases between. The germline V gene has CDR1 MGHDK and CDR2 SYGVNS. The CDR3 DNA is TGTGCCAGCAGTGAAGGGGGGACTTTTCGCAGCGAGCAGTACTTC. Protein product: CASSEGGTFRSEQYF.

This clonotype has a count of ten or more. This chain joins TRBV6-5 and TRBJ2-3; 8 bases are shared with TRBD2. After removal of 2 bases from V and 2 bases from J, the junction contained 3 bases not matched to a gene. CDR1 and CDR2 from the germline V gene are MNHEY and SVGAGI. The CDR3 has 15 residues. The CDR3 loop reads CASSYVLAATDTQYF. The CDR3 region has the DNA TGTGCCAGCAGTTACGTACTAGCGGCCACAGATACGCAGTATTTT.

This clonotype was observed many times. The genes are TRBV14 and TRBJ2-7; D tentatively fits TRBD1 or TRBD2 (6 bases each). Germline CDR1 reads SGHDN; CDR2 reads FVKESK. With 8 bases removed from V and 7 bases from J, the gap between germline ends came to 33 bases. The CDR3 is made up of 18 amino acids. The CDR3 here is CASHYGGTKPSSPVEQYF. The CDR3 DNA reads TGTGCCAGCCATTACGGCGGGACAAAACCCTCATCCCCCGTTGAGCAGTACTTC. Supplemented by reference TRBV14 and TRBJ2-7, the full variable domain reads EAGVTQFPSHSVIEKGQTVTLRCDPISGHDNLYWYRRVMGKEIKFLLHFVKESKQDESGMPNNRFLAERTGGTYSTLKVQPAELEDSGVYFCASHYGGTKPSSPVEQYFGPGTRLTVT.